This T cell receptor (beta chain) was recorded in a study of T cells in Graves' hyperthyroidism and ophthalmopathy. The investigators amplified TCR beta CDR3 regions from RNA transcripts. Researchers ran a first-round RT-PCR on the TCR CDR3 using the HTBI primer set. One entry per CDR3 protein, called by TCRdb with MiXCR from the multiplex PCR reads. This table has 140,000 or so distinct CDR3 sequences, 22% appearing once. V lost 5 bases, J lost 6 bases, and 16 bases lay in between. The CDR3 covers 14 residues. CDR1 and CDR2 (germline): MNHNS, SASEGT. Clinical symptoms, serum thyroxine, TRAb, thyroid ultrasound and orbital computed tomography established diagnosis. This clonotype was counted many times. Its specificity is not known. Findings of the study overall: Prediction of ophthalmopathy progression came a median approximately 6.5 months pre-onset.

The specimen was blood. The clonotype was recovered from a woman between 45 and 60 years old with Graves' hyperthyroidism that later progressed to Graves' ophthalmopathy. The rearrangement uses TRBV6-1 and TRBJ1-1; D remains ambiguous. The CDR3 DNA sequence: TGTGCCAGCAGTCTCAGGACCGTGGGAGCTGAAGCTTTCTTT. Translated, it gives CASSLRTVGAEAFF.